Listed below are T cell receptor beta chains from one sample, sequenced in a study of shared clonotypes between healthy human individuals. Only in-frame clones appear in the TCRdb table, and some are missing; sequencing was by immunoSEQ multiplex PCR. Here the sample spans millions of clones, approximately 95% being singletons. Material: naive CD4+ T cells from PBMCs. Source of these receptors: a man aged 18 to 30 in good health. Some clones in this sample may be carry-over from other donors' samples. The CDR3 runs from the conserved cysteine through the conserved F or W. A D gene is named only where the DNA matches it firmly. Clone size is given for some rows only: seen once, a few or many times, or a class if the clone is expanded.

j_call | v_call | d_call | clone_size | cdr3_nt | cdr3_aa
TRBJ1-5 | TRBV10-3 | - | - | TGTGCCATCAGCCAGAACATTAATCAGCCCCAGCATTTT | CAISQNINQPQHF
TRBJ2-3 | TRBV4-3 | TRBD2 | - | TGCGCCAGCAGCAAAGGGGGGACTAGCGGTACTAGCACAGATACGCAGTATTTT | CASSKGGTSGTSTDTQYF
TRBJ2-7 | TRBV4-2 | - | - | TGTGCCAGCAGGGTCGTCGGACAGTCCTACGAGCAGTACTTC | CASRVVGQSYEQYF
TRBJ2-2 | TRBV27 | - | - | TGTGCCAGCAGTTTATCGAGCAGGGTGAACACCGGGGAGCTGTTTTTT | CASSLSSRVNTGELFF
TRBJ1-2 | TRBV7-3 | TRBD1 | few | TGTGCCAGCAGCCCAGGGACAGGGATGAGCTACACCTTC | CASSPGTGMSYTF
TRBJ2-1 | TRBV5-1 | TRBD2 | - | TGCGCCAGCAGCTTGGGGGTTACGGGACTAGCGGGAGAGGAGCAGTTCTTC | CASSLGVTGLAGEEQFF
TRBJ2-3 | TRBV29-1 | - | - | TGCAGCGTTGGGCCAGTTTTAACAGATACGCAGTATTTT | CSVGPVLTDTQYF
TRBJ1-1 | TRBV6-8 | TRBD1 | - | TGTGCCAGCTATCTGGGACAGGGGCCCGGGCAAGCTTTCTTT | CASYLGQGPGQAFF
TRBJ2-7 | TRBV4-1 | TRBD2 | - | TGCGCCAGCAGCCCAGAAAGGGCCGGGGGGGCCTACGAGCAGTACTTC | CASSPERAGGAYEQYF
TRBJ2-1 | TRBV15 | TRBD2 | - | TGTGCCACCAGCAGAGCTCCGGGACTAGCGGGAAGCGGGGCCGACAATGAGCAGTTCTTC | CATSRAPGLAGSGADNEQFF
TRBJ2-1 | TRBV5-8 | TRBD2 | - | TGTGCCAGCAGCCTGTTCGAGCGGGAGAAATGGGACGAGCAGTTCTTC | CASSLFEREKWDEQFF
TRBJ1-2 | TRBV28 | TRBD1 | - | TGTGCCAGCAGTTCACCGACAGGGCTCTATGGCTACACCTTC | CASSSPTGLYGYTF
TRBJ2-1 | TRBV29-1 | TRBD2 | - | TGCAGCGTTGAACTTAGGAGCGGGAGCTCCTACAATGAGCAGTTCTTC | CSVELRSGSSYNEQFF
TRBJ2-1 | TRBV5-5 | - | - | TGTGCCAGCAGCATCGAACGGACAGGGAGGGTCCATGAGCAGTTCTTC | CASSIERTGRVHEQFF
TRBJ1-5 | TRBV27 | - | - | TGTGCCAGCAGCGGACAGAATAGCAATCAGCCCCAGCATTTT | CASSGQNSNQPQHF
TRBJ1-5 | TRBV6-5 | TRBD1 | - | TGTGCCAGCAGTTTGGGGACAGGGGGTGGCAATCAGCCCCAGCATTTT | CASSLGTGGGNQPQHF
TRBJ2-2 | TRBV28 | - | - | TGTGCCAGCAGCCCCAGGTGGCAGGGCAACACCGGGGAGCTGTTTTTT | CASSPRWQGNTGELFF
TRBJ2-7 | TRBV27 | TRBD2 | - | TGCGTTAGCGGGGGGTACGGAGAGCAGTACTTC | CVSGGYGEQYF
TRBJ2-1 | TRBV5-5 | TRBD1 | - | TGTGCCAGCAGCTTGCCGACAGGGATGTATGAGCAGTTCTTC | CASSLPTGMYEQFF
TRBJ2-1 | TRBV15 | TRBD2 | - | TGTGCCACCAGGAGTGGGTCTAGCGGATACAATGAGCAGTTCTTC | CATRSGSSGYNEQFF
TRBJ2-1 | TRBV9 | - | - | TGTGCCAGCAGCCGCAGCGGAAATACCTACAATGAGCAGTTCTTC | CASSRSGNTYNEQFF
TRBJ1-2 | TRBV10-3 | - | once | TGTGCCATCAGTGGGAAGTGGTCCGGGGGCTACACCTTC | CAISGKWSGGYTF
TRBJ2-1 | TRBV13 | - | - | TGTGCCAGCAGTTCATACGTTAGCGGCTACAATGAGCAGTTCTTC | CASSSYVSGYNEQFF
TRBJ1-2 | TRBV7-9 | - | - | TGTGCCAGCAGCTTTGGCGTTCCGGGGGGCTACACCTTC | CASSFGVPGGYTF
TRBJ1-4 | TRBV4-1 | - | once | TGCGCCAGCAGCCGACGGACTGGAGATGAAAAACTGTTTTTT | CASSRRTGDEKLFF
TRBJ1-1 | TRBV5-1 | TRBD1 | - | TGCGCCAGCAGCTTGGAAGGGGGCCGGAGGACTGAAGCTTTCTTT | CASSLEGGRRTEAFF
TRBJ2-3 | TRBV5-1 | - | - | TGCGCCAGCAGCTTGGTGGCAGTGGAGACAGATACGCAGTATTTT | CASSLVAVETDTQYF
TRBJ2-1 | TRBV7-9 | TRBD1 | - | TGTGCCAGCAGCTTTGCGGGACAGGGGGCGCGAAATGAGCAGTTCTTC | CASSFAGQGARNEQFF
TRBJ2-7 | TRBV5-1 | - | - | TGCGCCAGCAGCTTGAGTCTCCCGTCCGCCTCCTACGAGCAGTACTTC | CASSLSLPSASYEQYF
TRBJ2-1 | TRBV9 | TRBD2 | - | TGTGCCAGCAGCGTAGGGGGCGGGAGAAGCTACAATGAGCAGTTCTTC | CASSVGGGRSYNEQFF
TRBJ2-1 | TRBV28 | - | - | TGTGCCAGCAGGACTCCCTCCCTAGGCCAAATGTCGTTCTTC | CASRTPSLGQMSFF
TRBJ1-2 | TRBV7-2 | - | - | TGTGCCAGCAGCTTATTGGGTACCTCGAGTGGCTACACCTTC | CASSLLGTSSGYTF
TRBJ1-2 | TRBV28 | TRBD1 | - | TGTGCCAGCAGTTTATTTCGGGTCGGGACAGGGATTCCTAACTATGGCTACACCTTC | CASSLFRVGTGIPNYGYTF
TRBJ2-1 | TRBV5-1 | - | once | TGCGCCAGCAGCTTGAGGGCCAATGGCGATGAGCAGTTCTTC | CASSLRANGDEQFF
TRBJ1-5 | TRBV5-8 | - | - | TGTGCCAGCAGCTTTAATGTGGGGTATAGTCAGCCCCAGCATTTT | CASSFNVGYSQPQHF
TRBJ1-2 | TRBV19 | TRBD1 | once | TGTGCCAGTAGTATTCAGACAGGGGGCTCGTTTGGTAACTATGGCTACACCTTC | CASSIQTGGSFGNYGYTF
TRBJ2-1 | TRBV11-3 | TRBD2 | once | TGTGCCAGCAGCCCCGGGACTAGCGGGAGCGATGAGCAGTTCTTC | CASSPGTSGSDEQFF
TRBJ1-2 | TRBV7-9 | - | few | TGTGCCAGCAGCTTAGAGGGCTATGGCTACACCTTC | CASSLEGYGYTF
TRBJ2-7 | TRBV5-1 | - | - | TGCGCCAGCAGCTTGGCGCCGTACGAGCAGTACTTC | CASSLAPYEQYF
TRBJ2-3 | TRBV5-1 | TRBD2 | once | TGCGCCAGCAGCTTGCGGAGTAGCGGGGGGGTTGCAGATACGCAGTATTTT | CASSLRSSGGVADTQYF
TRBJ1-5 | TRBV19 | TRBD1 | - | TGTGCCAGTAGTAGCCGGGACAGCCTTAATCAGCCCCAGCATTTT | CASSSRDSLNQPQHF
TRBJ2-3 | TRBV18 | TRBD1 | - | TGTGCCAGCTCACGATCAAACTCCGGGACAGGGGATGATACGCAGTATTTT | CASSRSNSGTGDDTQYF
TRBJ2-5 | TRBV28 | - | - | TGTGCCAGCAGTTTTGCGGGGATAGAGACCCAGTACTTC | CASSFAGIETQYF
TRBJ2-1 | TRBV2 | - | - | TGTGCCAGCAGTGTGGGTGAGCAGTTCTTC | CASSVGEQFF
TRBJ2-5 | TRBV10-1 | TRBD1 | - | TGCGCCAGCAGTGGGGGGACAGGCCTCCAAGAGACCCAGTACTTC | CASSGGTGLQETQYF
TRBJ2-7 | TRBV20-1 | - | - | TGCAGTGCTAGGGGGTACGAGCAGTACTTC | CSARGYEQYF
TRBJ2-7 | TRBV19 | TRBD2 | - | TGTGCCAGTGGTAGCGGGATTTTAAGGGAGCAGTACTTC | CASGSGILREQYF
TRBJ2-7 | TRBV9 | - | - | TGTGCCAGCAGCGTAGACGAGGGGTTCGAGCAGTACTTC | CASSVDEGFEQYF